These 18 T cell receptor beta chains came from one sample sequenced in a study of blood T cell repertoires in COVID-19. Sequencing used immunoSEQ multiplex PCR; TCRdb keeps in-frame clones, though not all of them. Altogether 150,000 to 160,000 clones are present, about 86% being singletons, with the ten largest covering 25% to 30%. Source material: peripheral blood. The source is a woman in her sixties or seventies with acute or convalescent COVID-19.

The J gene is TRBJ2-3, the V gene TRBV7-2; D may be TRBD2 (7 bases). The length of the CDR3 is 14 residues. Trimming pared 5 bases from V and 1 base from J, leaving 10 bases between. Germline V gene sequence: CDR1 SGHTA, CDR2 FQGNSA. CDR3 nucleotide sequence: TGTGCCAGCAGCAGGGGGGGCCGCACAGATACGCAGTATTTT. This gives the protein CASSRGGRTDTQYF. The complete variable domain, with remaining parts taken from reference TRBV7-2 and TRBJ2-3, reads GAGVSQSPSNKVTEKGKDVELRCDPISGHTALYWYRQSLGQGLEFLIYFQGNSAPDKSGLPSDRFSAERTGGSVSTLTIQRTQQEDSAVYLCASSRGGRTDTQYFGPGTRLTVL.

The V and J genes are TRBV9 and TRBJ1-6; D is possibly TRBD1 (5 bases). Trimming removed 6 bases from V and 2 bases from J, with 18 bases in between. Germline V gene lookup returns CDR1 SGDLS and CDR2 YYNGEE. The CDR3 extends over 17 amino acids. The CDR3 DNA follows: TGTGCCAGCACCGAAGGGCAGGGCTACCCCTATAATTCACCCCTCCACTTT. Its translation: CASTEGQGYPYNSPLHF.

The chain employs TRBV6-5 and TRBJ1-2; 9 bases fit TRBD1. With V trimmed by 10 bases and J by 7 bases, 7 bases remained unmatched. Germline V gene lookup returns CDR1 MNHEY and CDR2 SVGAGI. The length of the CDR3 is 12 residues. CDR3 sequence reads: CATAGQGAGYTF. The CDR3 DNA reads as TGTGCCACGGCGGGACAGGGAGCTGGCTACACCTTC.

The rearrangement joins TRBV3-1 (or the pseudogene TRBV3-2) to TRBJ2-2, with 9 bases matching TRBD1. The CDR3 loop spans 15 amino acids. The germline V gene has CDR1 LGHDT and CDR2 YNNKEL (reference sequence). V lost 7 bases to trimming and J lost 5 bases; unmatched junction nucleotides: 8. The CDR3 DNA sequence: TGTGCCAGCACTCACAGGGGGCGACCGACCGGGGAGCTGTTTTTT. Translated, it gives CASTHRGRPTGELFF.

V is TRBV19 and J is TRBJ1-2, with a tentative D call TRBD1 (6 bases). Trimming stripped 3 bases from V and 6 bases from J, with 8 bases between. The CDR3 spans 12 residues. The germline CDR1 and CDR2 sequences are LNHDA and SQIVND (reference sequence). In nucleotides, the CDR3 is TGTGCCAGTAGTATGAACAGGGATGGCTACACCTTC. This gives the protein CASSMNRDGYTF.

This clone appeared many times. The V call is TRBV5-1, the J call TRBJ2-5, with D unresolved. The CDR3 contains 14 residues. Trimming cost V 3 bases and J 7 bases, with 16 bases left between them. Germline CDR1 and CDR2: SGHRS and YFSETQ. The CDR3 DNA reads as TGCGCCAGCAGCTACGGATCGGGTTTCGGGACCCAGTACTTC. It codes for CASSYGSGFGTQYF. Drawing the rest from reference TRBV5-1 and TRBJ2-5, the complete variable domain is KAGVTQTPRYLIKTRGQQVTLSCSPISGHRSVSWYQQTPGQGLQFLFEYFSETQRNKGNFPGRFSGRQFSNSRSEMNVSTLELGDSALYLCASSYGSGFGTQYFGPGTRLLVL.

This chain's CDR3 is CAISPGPSGNTIYF. The CDR3 DNA reads TGTGCCATCAGCCCGGGTCCCTCTGGAAACACCATATATTTT. V gene TRBV10-3 combines with J gene TRBJ1-3; D ambiguous. The V end lost 6 bases, the J end lost 0 bases, and 9 bases lay between the germline ends. The CDR3 runs 14 residues. The germline V gene has CDR1 ENHRY and CDR2 SYGVKD.

The V gene is TRBV18, the J gene TRBJ1-2, with D perhaps TRBD1 (6 bases). CDR3 length: 15 residues. V was trimmed by 3 bases and J by 3 bases, leaving 14 bases between them. Germline lookup yields CDR1 KGHSH and CDR2 LQKENI. CDR3 coding DNA: TGTGCCAGCTCACCGGCCGAGACAGGATACTATGGCTACACCTTC. It codes for CASSPAETGYYGYTF.

This clone was detected once. The V gene is TRBV11-2, the J gene TRBJ1-1; D gene unclear. Germline V gene data show CDR1 as SGHAT and CDR2 as FQNNGV. This CDR3 contains 14 residues. Trimming took off 1 base at V and 0 bases at J, with 6 bases between the two ends. The CDR3 reads CASSLVPVNTEAFF. The CDR3 bases are TGTGCCAGCAGCTTAGTGCCGGTGAACACTGAAGCTTTCTTT.

The rearrangement joins TRBV18 to TRBJ2-1; D is perhaps TRBD1 (6 bases). CDR1 KGHSH and CDR2 LQKENI come from the germline V gene. This CDR3 region has 15 residues. The ends were cut back, 2 bases at V and 9 bases at J, with 17 bases in the middle. The CDR3 loop reads CASSPAQGPGGEQFF. CDR3 in DNA: TGTGCCAGCTCACCAGCACAGGGCCCTGGAGGTGAGCAGTTCTTC.

The gene calls are TRBV2 and TRBJ1-2, with D possibly matching TRBD1 (5 bases). Germline V gene lookup returns CDR1 SNHLY and CDR2 FYNNEI. V lost 7 bases and J lost 2, with 5 bases in between. The CDR3 runs to 11 residues. The CDR3 here is CASKGNYGYTF. CDR3 nucleotides: TGTGCCAGCAAGGGGAACTATGGCTACACCTTC.

CDR3 protein: CASSLQQSEAFF. The CDR3 DNA is TGTGCCAGCAGCTTACAACAGTCTGAAGCTTTCTTT. The chain couples TRBV7-9 to TRBJ1-1; D gene ambiguous. The CDR3 loop spans 12 amino acids. The germline gives CDR1 SEHNR, CDR2 FQNEAQ (reference sequence). Trimming took off 2 bases at V and 6 bases at J, with 7 bases between the two ends.

This clone was detected only a few times. The rearrangement joins TRBV27 to TRBJ1-6, with TRBD1 matching 7 bases. CDR3 length equals 15 residues. Unmatched junction bases numbered 6, after V lost 5 bases and J lost 5 bases. Per the germline V gene, CDR1 is MNHEY and CDR2 is SMNVEV (reference sequence). The CDR3 region has the DNA TGTGCCAGCAGTCCCTGGACAGGCAATAATTCACCCCTCCACTTT. This gives the protein CASSPWTGNNSPLHF.

The V gene is TRBV7-9, the J gene TRBJ1-1; 7 bases match TRBD1. Germline loops: CDR1 SEHNR, CDR2 FQNEAQ (reference sequence). The V and J ends lost 6 bases and 6 bases, in that order; junction bases with no gene match: 7. This CDR3 region has 13 residues. The CDR3 loop is CASSAETGAEAFF. CDR3 nucleotides: TGTGCCAGCAGTGCGGAAACAGGGGCTGAAGCTTTCTTT.

This chain uses TRBV7-9 with TRBJ2-1; perhaps TRBD2 as D (7 bases). The V gene's germline CDR1 is SEHNR and CDR2 FQNEAQ (reference sequence). The CDR3 has 16 residues. Trimming left V 2 bases short and J 7 bases short, with 18 bases between. In DNA, the CDR3 is TGTGCCAGCAGCTTAAGGGCGGGGGCCCTTGAAAATGAGCAGTTCTTC. Protein: CASSLRAGALENEQFF.

V gene TRBV2 combines with J gene TRBJ2-1, with 10 bases that match TRBD2. The CDR3 runs to 16 residues. The germline gives CDR1 SNHLY, CDR2 FYNNEI. The V segment lost 3 bases and the J segment 9 bases; nucleotides outside the gene matches: 11. The CDR3 DNA reads TGTGCCAGCAGTGATAAGAGGAGCGGGGGGGCCGGTGAGCAGTTCTTC. Its protein is CASSDKRSGGAGEQFF.

The CDR3 is CASKGGAGNTEAFF. The CDR3 DNA sequence: TGTGCCAGTAAGGGTGGTGCGGGTAACACTGAAGCTTTCTTT. The gene calls are TRBV19 and TRBJ1-1; D not certain. This CDR3 has 14 residues. Germline V gene data show CDR1 as LNHDA and CDR2 as SQIVND (reference sequence). The germline V and J ends were trimmed by 7 bases and 2 bases, with 14 bases remaining between them.

The rearrangement links TRBV10-1 to TRBJ1-2; D call uncertain. The CDR3 length is 13 residues. V was shortened by 2 bases and J by 3 bases, with 7 bases between the two germline ends. Germline-derived CDR1 and CDR2 are WNHNN and SYGVQD (reference sequence). The CDR3 region has the DNA TGCGCCAGCAGTGAGCGGGAGGACTATGGCTACACCTTC. It is translated as CASSEREDYGYTF.